The rows below give T cell receptor beta chains drawn from one sample of a study of blood T cell repertoires in COVID-19. TCRdb's table, derived via immunoSEQ multiplex PCR, lists solely in-frame clones and lacks some. This table has some 190,000 clones, more than 75% appearing once. The specimen sequenced was peripheral blood. The receptors originated from a person aged 70 to 85 with COVID-19, enrolled during active disease. Each CDR3 is given with its conserved first and last residue. The order of the fields is J gene, clone size, D gene, V gene, CDR3 DNA, CDR3 protein. A D gene is named only where the DNA matches it firmly. Clone size appears in some rows only: once, few, many, or a class for an expanded clone.

>TRBJ1-5|once|-|TRBV5-1
TGCGCCAGCAGCTTGGGGACATATAGCAATCAGCCCCAGCATTTT
CASSLGTYSNQPQHF
>TRBJ2-7|-|-|TRBV7-2
TGTGCCAGCAGCTCTTCGACACGCCAACAGTACTTC
CASSSSTRQQYF
>TRBJ2-1|-|-|TRBV28
TGTGCCAGCCGTCTCTACAATGAGCAGTTCTTC
CASRLYNEQFF
>TRBJ2-1|few|TRBD2|TRBV14
TGTGCCAGCAGCCAAGGTCTAGCGGGAGGGCGTGAGCAGTTCTTC
CASSQGLAGGREQFF
>TRBJ2-1|-|TRBD2|TRBV28
TGTGCCAGCAGAACGACTAGCGGGCCGACAAAGGAGCAGTTCTTC
CASRTTSGPTKEQFF
>TRBJ2-2|-|-|TRBV12-3/TRBV12-4
TGTGCCAGCAGTTCTATTAAGCGCGAGCTGTTTTTT
CASSSIKRELFF
>TRBJ1-2|-|-|TRBV7-9
TGTGCCAGCAGCCCTAAGGACAGCATCGATGGCTACACCTTC
CASSPKDSIDGYTF
>TRBJ1-6|-|-|TRBV5-4
TGTGCCAGCAGCTTGGGGTTCCAGGGCGTAAATTCACCCCTCCACTTT
CASSLGFQGVNSPLHF
>TRBJ2-7|-|TRBD2|TRBV11-1
TGTGCCAGCAGCTTGTCTGGGGAGGGCTTGTACGAGCAGTACTTC
CASSLSGEGLYEQYF
>TRBJ1-4|once|-|TRBV5-4
TGTGCCAGCAGTATGGATCCAAAGCGTACTAATGAAAAACTGTTTTTT
CASSMDPKRTNEKLFF
>TRBJ2-5|-|TRBD1|TRBV6-5
TGTGCCAGCGCAGGGGGCAGGGGCCAAGAGACCCAGTACTTC
CASAGGRGQETQYF
>TRBJ1-5|-|-|TRBV6-1
TGTGCCAGCAGTGAAGGGAACAGGGCCGGTCAGCCCCAGCATTTT
CASSEGNRAGQPQHF
>TRBJ2-7|-|-|TRBV7-3
TGTGCCAGCAGCCCCGACAGGTACGAGCAGTACTTC
CASSPDRYEQYF
>TRBJ1-5|once|-|TRBV7-2
TGTGCCAGCAGCTTAAAAGGGGGGGATCAGCCCCAGCATTTT
CASSLKGGDQPQHF
>TRBJ2-2|once|-|TRBV7-2
TGTGCCAGCTACAGGTCGTCCGGCGGGGAGCTGTTTTTT
CASYRSSGGELFF